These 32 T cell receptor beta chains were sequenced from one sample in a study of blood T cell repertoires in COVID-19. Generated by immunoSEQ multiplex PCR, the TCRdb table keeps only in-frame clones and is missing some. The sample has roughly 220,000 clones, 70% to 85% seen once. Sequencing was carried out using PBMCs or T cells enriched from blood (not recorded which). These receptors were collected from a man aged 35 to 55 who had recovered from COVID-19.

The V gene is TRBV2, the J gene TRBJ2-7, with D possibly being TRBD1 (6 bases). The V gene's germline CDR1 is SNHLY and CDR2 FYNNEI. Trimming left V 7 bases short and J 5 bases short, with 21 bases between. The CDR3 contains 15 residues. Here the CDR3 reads CASNPLGAQYDEQYF. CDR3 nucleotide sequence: TGTGCCAGCAATCCTCTGGGGGCGCAATATGACGAGCAGTACTTC.

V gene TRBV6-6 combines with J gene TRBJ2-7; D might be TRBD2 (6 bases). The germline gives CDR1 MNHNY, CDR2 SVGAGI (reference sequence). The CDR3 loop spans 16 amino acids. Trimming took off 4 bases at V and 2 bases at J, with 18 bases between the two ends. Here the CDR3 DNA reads TGTGCCAGCAGTTCACCGGCTAGGGACTCAACCTACGAGCAGTACTTC. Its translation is CASSSPARDSTYEQYF.

The CDR3 loop is CASSSAQGLGETQYF. Written as DNA, the CDR3 is TGTGCCAGCAGCTCAGCGCAGGGACTAGGGGAGACCCAGTACTTC. The chain joins TRBV7-3 to TRBJ2-5; 8 positions match TRBD2. J was trimmed by 5 bases and V by 4 bases; bases with no gene match: 9. Germline CDR1 is SGHTA and CDR2 is FQGTGA. This CDR3 contains 15 residues.

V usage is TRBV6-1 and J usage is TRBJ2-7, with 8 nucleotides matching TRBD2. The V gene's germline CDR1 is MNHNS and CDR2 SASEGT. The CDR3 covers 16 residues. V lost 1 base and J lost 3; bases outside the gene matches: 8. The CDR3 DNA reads TGTGCCAGCAGTGAAGACCTAGCGGGTGATATCTACGAGCAGTACTTC. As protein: CASSEDLAGDIYEQYF.

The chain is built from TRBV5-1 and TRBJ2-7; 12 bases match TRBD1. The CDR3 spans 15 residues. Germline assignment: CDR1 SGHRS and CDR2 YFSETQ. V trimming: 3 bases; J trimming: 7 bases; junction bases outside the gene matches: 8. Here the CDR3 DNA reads TGCGCCAGCAGCTACGACGGGACAGGGGGCGAAGAGCAGTACTTC. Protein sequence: CASSYDGTGGEEQYF.

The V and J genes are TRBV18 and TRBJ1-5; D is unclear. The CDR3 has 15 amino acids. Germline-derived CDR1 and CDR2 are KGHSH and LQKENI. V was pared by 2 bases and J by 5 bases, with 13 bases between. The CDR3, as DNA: TGTGCCAGCTCACCATGGGCCGTACCGGATCAGCCCCAGCATTTT. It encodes CASSPWAVPDQPQHF.

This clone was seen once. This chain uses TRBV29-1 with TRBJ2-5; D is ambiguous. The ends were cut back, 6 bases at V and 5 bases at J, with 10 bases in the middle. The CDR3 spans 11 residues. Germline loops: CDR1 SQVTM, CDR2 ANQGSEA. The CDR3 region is CSVEPRETQYF. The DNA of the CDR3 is TGCAGCGTCGAACCTAGGGAGACCCAGTACTTC. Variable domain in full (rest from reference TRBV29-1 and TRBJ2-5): SAVISQKPSRDICQRGTSLTIQCQVDSQVTMMFWYRQQPGQSLTLIATANQGSEATYESGFVIDKFPISRPNLTFSTLTVSNMSPEDSSIYLCSVEPRETQYFGPGTRLLVL.

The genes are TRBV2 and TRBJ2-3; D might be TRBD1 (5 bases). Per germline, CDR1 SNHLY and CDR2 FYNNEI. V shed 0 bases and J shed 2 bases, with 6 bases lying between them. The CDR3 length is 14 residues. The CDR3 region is CASSEATDTDTQYF. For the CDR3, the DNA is TGTGCCAGCAGTGAAGCGACAGACACAGATACGCAGTATTTT.

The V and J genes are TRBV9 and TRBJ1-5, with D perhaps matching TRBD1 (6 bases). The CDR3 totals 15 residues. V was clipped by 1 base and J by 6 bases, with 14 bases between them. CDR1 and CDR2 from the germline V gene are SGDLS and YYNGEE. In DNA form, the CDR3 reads TGTGCCAGCAGCGTATCCGGGGAAGGGGGTCAGCCCCAGCATTTT. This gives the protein CASSVSGEGGQPQHF.

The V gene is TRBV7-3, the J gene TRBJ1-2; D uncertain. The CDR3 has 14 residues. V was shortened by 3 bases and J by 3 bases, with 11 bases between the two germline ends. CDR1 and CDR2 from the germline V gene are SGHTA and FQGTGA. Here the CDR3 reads CASSFSGRDYGYTF. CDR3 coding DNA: TGTGCCAGCAGCTTCTCGGGGAGGGACTATGGCTACACCTTC.

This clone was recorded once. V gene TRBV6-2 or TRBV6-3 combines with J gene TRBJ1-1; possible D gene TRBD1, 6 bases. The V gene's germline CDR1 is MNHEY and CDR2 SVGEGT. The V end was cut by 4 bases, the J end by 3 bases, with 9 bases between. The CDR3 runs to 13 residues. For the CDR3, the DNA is TGTGCCAGCAGTTCCGGGACATACACTGAAGCTTTCTTT. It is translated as CASSSGTYTEAFF.

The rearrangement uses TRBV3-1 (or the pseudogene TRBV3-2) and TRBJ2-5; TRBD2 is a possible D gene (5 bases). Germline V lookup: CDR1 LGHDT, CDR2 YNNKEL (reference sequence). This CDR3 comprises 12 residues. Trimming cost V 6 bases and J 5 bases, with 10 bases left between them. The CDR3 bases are TGTGCCAGCAGTGGACTTCTGGAGACCCAGTACTTC. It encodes CASSGLLETQYF.

CDR3 sequence (DNA): TGTGCCAGCAGAGGACAGAACTATGGCTACACCTTC. This translates into CASRGQNYGYTF. V gene TRBV6-5 combines with J gene TRBJ1-2; perhaps TRBD1 as D (6 bases). In germline, CDR1 is MNHEY, CDR2 SVGAGI. V shed 6 bases and J shed 2 bases, with 7 bases lying between them. The length of the CDR3 is 12 residues.

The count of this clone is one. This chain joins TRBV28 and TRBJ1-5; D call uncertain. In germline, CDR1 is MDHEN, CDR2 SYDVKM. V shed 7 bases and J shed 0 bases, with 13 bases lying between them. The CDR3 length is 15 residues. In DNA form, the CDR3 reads TGTGCCAGCACCCCAGCGGGGTATAGCAATCAGCCCCAGCATTTT. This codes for CASTPAGYSNQPQHF.

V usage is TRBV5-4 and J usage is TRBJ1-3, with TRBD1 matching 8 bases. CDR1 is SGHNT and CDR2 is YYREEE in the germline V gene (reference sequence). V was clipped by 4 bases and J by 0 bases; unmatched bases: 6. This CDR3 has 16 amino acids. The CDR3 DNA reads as TGTGCCAGCAGCCCAGGACAGGGCCTCTCTGGAAACACCATATATTTT. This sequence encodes CASSPGQGLSGNTIYF.

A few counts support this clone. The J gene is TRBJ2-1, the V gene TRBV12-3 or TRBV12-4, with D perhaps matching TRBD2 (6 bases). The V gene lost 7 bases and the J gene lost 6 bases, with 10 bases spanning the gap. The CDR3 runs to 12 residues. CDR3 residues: CASTQRVNEQFF. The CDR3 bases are TGTGCCAGCACCCAGCGGGTCAATGAGCAGTTCTTC.

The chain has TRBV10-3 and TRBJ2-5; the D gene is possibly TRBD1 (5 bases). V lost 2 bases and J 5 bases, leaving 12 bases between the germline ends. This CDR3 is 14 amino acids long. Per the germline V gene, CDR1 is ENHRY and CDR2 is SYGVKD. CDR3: CAISEDSSTETQYF. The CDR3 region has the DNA TGTGCCATCAGTGAGGACAGTTCAACTGAGACCCAGTACTTC.

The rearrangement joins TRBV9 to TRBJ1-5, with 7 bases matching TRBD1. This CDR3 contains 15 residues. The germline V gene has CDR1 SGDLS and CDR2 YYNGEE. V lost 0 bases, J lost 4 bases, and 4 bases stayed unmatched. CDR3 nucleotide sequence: TGTGCCAGCAGCGTAGATGGGACAGCAAATCAGCCCCAGCATTTT. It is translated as CASSVDGTANQPQHF.

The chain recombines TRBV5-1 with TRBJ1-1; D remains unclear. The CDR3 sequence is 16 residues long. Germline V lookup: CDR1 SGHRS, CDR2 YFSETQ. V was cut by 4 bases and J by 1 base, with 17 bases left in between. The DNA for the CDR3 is TGCGCCAGCAGCCCCCAGGCGGCGGGATGGAACACTGAAGCTTTCTTT. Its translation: CASSPQAAGWNTEAFF.

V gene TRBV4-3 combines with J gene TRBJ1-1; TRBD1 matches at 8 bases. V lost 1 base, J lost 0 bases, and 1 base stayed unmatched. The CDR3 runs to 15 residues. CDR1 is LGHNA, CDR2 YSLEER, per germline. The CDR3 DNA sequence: TGCGCCAGCAGCCAAGCAGGGGGCCTGAACACTGAAGCTTTCTTT. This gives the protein CASSQAGGLNTEAFF.

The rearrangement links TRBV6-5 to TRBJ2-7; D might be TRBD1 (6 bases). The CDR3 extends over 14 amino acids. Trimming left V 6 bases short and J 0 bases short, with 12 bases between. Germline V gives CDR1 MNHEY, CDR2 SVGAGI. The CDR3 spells CASRTGSHSYEQYF. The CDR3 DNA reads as TGTGCCAGCAGGACAGGCAGCCACTCCTACGAGCAGTACTTC.

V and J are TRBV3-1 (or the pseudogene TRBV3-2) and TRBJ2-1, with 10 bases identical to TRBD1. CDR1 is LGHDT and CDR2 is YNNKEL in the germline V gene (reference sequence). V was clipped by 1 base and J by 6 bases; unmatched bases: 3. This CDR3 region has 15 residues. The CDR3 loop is CASSQGDRGPNEQFF. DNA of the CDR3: TGTGCCAGCAGCCAAGGGGACAGGGGCCCCAATGAGCAGTTCTTC.

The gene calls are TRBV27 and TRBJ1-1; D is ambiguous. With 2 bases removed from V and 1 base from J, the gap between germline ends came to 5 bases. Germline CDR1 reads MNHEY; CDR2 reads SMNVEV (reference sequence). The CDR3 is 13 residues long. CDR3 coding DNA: TGTGCCAGCAGTTTAAACAGGAACACTGAAGCTTTCTTT. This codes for CASSLNRNTEAFF.

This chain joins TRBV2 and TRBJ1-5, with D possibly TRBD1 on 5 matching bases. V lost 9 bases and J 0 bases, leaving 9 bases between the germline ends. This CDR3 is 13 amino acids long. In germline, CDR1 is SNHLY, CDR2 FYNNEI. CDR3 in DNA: TGTGCCAGTATACAGGATAGCAATCAGCCCCAGCATTTT. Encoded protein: CASIQDSNQPQHF.

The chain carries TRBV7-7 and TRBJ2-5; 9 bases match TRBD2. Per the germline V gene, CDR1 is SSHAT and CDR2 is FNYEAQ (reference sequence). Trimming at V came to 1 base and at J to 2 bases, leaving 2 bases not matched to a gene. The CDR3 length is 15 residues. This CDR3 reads CASSLGLAGQETQYF. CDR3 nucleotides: TGTGCCAGCAGCTTAGGGCTAGCGGGACAAGAGACCCAGTACTTC.

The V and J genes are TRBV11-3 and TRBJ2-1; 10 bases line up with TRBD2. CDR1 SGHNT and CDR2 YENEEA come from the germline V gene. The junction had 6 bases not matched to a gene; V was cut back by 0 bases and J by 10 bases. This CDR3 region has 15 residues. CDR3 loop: CASSLDASGRGEQFF. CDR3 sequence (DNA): TGTGCCAGCAGCTTAGATGCTAGCGGGAGAGGCGAGCAGTTCTTC.

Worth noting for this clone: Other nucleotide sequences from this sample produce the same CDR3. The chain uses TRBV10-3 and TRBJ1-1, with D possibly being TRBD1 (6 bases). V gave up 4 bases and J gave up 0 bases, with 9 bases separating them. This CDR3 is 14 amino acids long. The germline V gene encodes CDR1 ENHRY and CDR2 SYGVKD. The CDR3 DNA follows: TGTGCCATCAGTGTACAGGGAGTGAACACTGAAGCTTTCTTT. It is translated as CAISVQGVNTEAFF.

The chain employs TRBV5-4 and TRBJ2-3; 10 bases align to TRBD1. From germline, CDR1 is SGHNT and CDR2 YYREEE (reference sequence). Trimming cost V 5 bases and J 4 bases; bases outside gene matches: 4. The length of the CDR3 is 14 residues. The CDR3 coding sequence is TGTGCCAGCAGTAAGGGGACAGGGGCAGATACGCAGTATTTT. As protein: CASSKGTGADTQYF.

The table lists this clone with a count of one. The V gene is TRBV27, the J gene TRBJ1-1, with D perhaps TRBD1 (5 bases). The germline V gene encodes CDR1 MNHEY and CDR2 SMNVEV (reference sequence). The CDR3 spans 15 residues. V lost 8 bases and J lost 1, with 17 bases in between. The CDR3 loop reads CASRPNRKTNTEAFF. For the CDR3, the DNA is TGTGCCAGCCGACCAAACAGGAAAACGAACACTGAAGCTTTCTTT.

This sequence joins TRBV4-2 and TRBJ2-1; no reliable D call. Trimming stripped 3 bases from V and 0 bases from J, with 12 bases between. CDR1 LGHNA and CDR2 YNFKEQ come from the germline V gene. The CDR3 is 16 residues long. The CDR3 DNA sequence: TGTGCCAGCAGCCAGAAGACCCGGAGCTCCTACAATGAGCAGTTCTTC. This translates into CASSQKTRSSYNEQFF.

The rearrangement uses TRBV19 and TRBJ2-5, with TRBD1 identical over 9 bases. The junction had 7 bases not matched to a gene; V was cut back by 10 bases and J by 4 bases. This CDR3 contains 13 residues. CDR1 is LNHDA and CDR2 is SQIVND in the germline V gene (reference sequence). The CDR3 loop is CAISDRGGETQYF. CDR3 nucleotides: TGTGCCATCTCGGACAGGGGAGGAGAGACCCAGTACTTC.

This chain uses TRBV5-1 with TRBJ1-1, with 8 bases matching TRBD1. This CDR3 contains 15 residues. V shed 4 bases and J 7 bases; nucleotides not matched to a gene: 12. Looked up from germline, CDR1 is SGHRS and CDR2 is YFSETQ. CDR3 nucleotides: TGCGCCAGCAGCCTCAATCCCGACAGGGGCAGTGAAGCTTTCTTT. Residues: CASSLNPDRGSEAFF. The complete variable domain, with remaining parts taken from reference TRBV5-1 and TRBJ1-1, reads KAGVTQTPRYLIKTRGQQVTLSCSPISGHRSVSWYQQTPGQGLQFLFEYFSETQRNKGNFPGRFSGRQFSNSRSEMNVSTLELGDSALYLCASSLNPDRGSEAFFGQGTRLTVV.